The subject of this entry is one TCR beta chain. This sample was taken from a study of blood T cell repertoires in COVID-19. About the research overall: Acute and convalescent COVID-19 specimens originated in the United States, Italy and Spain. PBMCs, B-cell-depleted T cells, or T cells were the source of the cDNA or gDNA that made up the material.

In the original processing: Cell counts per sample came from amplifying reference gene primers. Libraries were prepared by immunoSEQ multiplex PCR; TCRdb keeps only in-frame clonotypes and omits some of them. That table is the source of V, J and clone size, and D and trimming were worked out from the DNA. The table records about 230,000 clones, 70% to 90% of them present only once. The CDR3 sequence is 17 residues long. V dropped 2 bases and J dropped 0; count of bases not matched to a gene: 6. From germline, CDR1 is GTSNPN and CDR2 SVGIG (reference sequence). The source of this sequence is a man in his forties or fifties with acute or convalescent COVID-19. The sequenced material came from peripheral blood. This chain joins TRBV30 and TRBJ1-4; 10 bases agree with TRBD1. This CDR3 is CAWSRGQGKTTNEKLFF. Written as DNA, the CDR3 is TGTGCCTGGAGTAGGGGACAGGGGAAGACAACTAATGAAAAACTGTTTTTT.